The present T cell receptor beta chain was sequenced within a study of cytomegalovirus exposure and HLA in healthy donors. Regarding the study as a whole: The productive fraction for most TCR beta V segments was about 90% or about 30% in an earlier analysis.

V lost 5 bases to trimming and J lost 8 bases; unmatched junction nucleotides: 13. This CDR3 spans 15 amino acids. Germline-derived CDR1 and CDR2 are MNHEY and SVGAGI. With regard to this clone: The target antigen is unknown.

The PCR employed 60 Vbeta primers together with 13 Jbeta primers. The table came from immunoSEQ multiplex PCR; TCRdb's copy has only in-frame clones and leaves some out. The repertoire holds approximately 150,000 clones, 84% seen once, with approximately 0.98% in the top ten. The sequence came from a man aged 25-40 years in good health and CMV-seronegative. V and J are TRBV6-5 and TRBJ1-2; 8 bases fit TRBD1. The sample comprised PBMCs. The CDR3 bases are TGTGCCAGCAGTACTCCGGGACAGGCCTTTGGGGGCTACACCTTC. Amino acid sequence: CASSTPGQAFGGYTF.